These 8 T cell receptor beta chains originate from one sample sequenced in a study of blood T cell repertoires in COVID-19. Repertoires were generated with immunoSEQ multiplex PCR, while TCRdb's copy carries only in-frame clones and drops some. The sample contains over 130,000 clones, 88% of which appear only once. Sample: peripheral blood. The receptors shown here come from a man aged 55 to 70 with active or convalescent COVID-19.

J is TRBJ1-5 and V is TRBV28; D remains unclear. The V end lost 5 bases, the J end lost 10 bases, and 9 bases lay between the germline ends. Germline V gene data show CDR1 as MDHEN and CDR2 as SYDVKM. CDR3 size: 11 residues. CDR3 sequence: CASSPPGPQHF. The CDR3 DNA reads as TGTGCCAGCAGTCCTCCGGGACCCCAGCATTTT.

The chain employs TRBV5-1 and TRBJ2-7; 7 bases are shared with TRBD2. V lost 8 bases and J lost 6; bases outside the gene matches: 14. The germline V gene encodes CDR1 SGHRS and CDR2 YFSETQ. The CDR3 length is 14 residues. The CDR3 nucleotides are TGCGCCAGTCGATGGAACGCGGGAGTTATCGAGCAGTACTTC. Its protein product is CASRWNAGVIEQYF.

The sample holds a few counts of this clone. V is TRBV6-5 and J is TRBJ1-6, with 7 bases fitting TRBD1. The germline CDR1 and CDR2 sequences are MNHEY and SVGAGI. The CDR3 loop spans 13 amino acids. V was pared by 6 bases and J by 5 bases, with 1 base of the junction left unmatched. The CDR3 region is CASRGQNNSPLHF. The CDR3 nucleotides read TGTGCCAGCAGGGGACAGAATAATTCACCCCTCCACTTT.

The chain carries TRBV28 and TRBJ2-6; 7 positions match TRBD1. Per the germline V gene, CDR1 is MDHEN and CDR2 is SYDVKM. V shed 5 bases, J shed 2 bases, and the junction held 3 bases outside the gene matches. The CDR3 is 15 amino acids. CDR3 protein: CASSPGGAGANVLTF. The CDR3 region has the DNA TGTGCCAGCAGTCCAGGGGGTGCTGGGGCCAACGTCCTGACTTTC.

V is TRBV5-1 and J is TRBJ2-7, with a weak D call TRBD2 (5 bases). Germline CDR1 is SGHRS and CDR2 is YFSETQ. The V gene lost 0 bases and the J gene lost 1 base, with 8 bases spanning the gap. CDR3 length: 14 residues. Written as DNA, the CDR3 is TGCGCCAGCAGCTTGGATCCGGGGTCCTACGAGCAGTACTTC. Protein sequence: CASSLDPGSYEQYF.

This rearrangement joins TRBV10-2 to TRBJ2-7, with D maybe TRBD2 (6 bases). The germline V and J ends were trimmed by 6 bases and 2 bases, with 17 bases remaining between them. CDR1 and CDR2 from the germline V gene are WSHSY and SAAADI. The CDR3 loop spans 15 amino acids. CDR3 residues: CASRPDGGDPYEQYF. The CDR3 DNA follows: TGCGCCAGCAGGCCGGACGGGGGAGACCCCTACGAGCAGTACTTC.

The chain couples TRBV5-5 to TRBJ2-7; a possible D gene is TRBD2 (5 bases). Trimming left V 1 base short and J 0 bases short, with 8 bases between. Per germline, CDR1 SGHKS and CDR2 YYEKEE (reference sequence). The CDR3 totals 14 residues. CDR3 sequence reads: CASSLLGSSYEQYF. DNA for the CDR3: TGTGCCAGCAGCTTGTTAGGGAGCTCCTACGAGCAGTACTTC.

The chain carries TRBV24-1 and TRBJ2-2; 9 bases fit TRBD2. There are 19 residues in the CDR3. Per the germline V gene, CDR1 is KGHDR and CDR2 is SFDVKD. Trimming cost V 5 bases and J 4 bases; bases outside gene matches: 16. CDR3 sequence: CATSARSKRGRATTGELFF. DNA for the CDR3: TGTGCCACCAGTGCCCGTAGTAAGCGCGGGAGGGCCACCACCGGGGAGCTGTTTTTT.